What follows describes a single T cell receptor (beta chain). It has no known antigen specificity. Nothing much larger sits one base from this clone, and base qualities are not available. The intended sense of this specimen's time point label: roughly 26 weeks on oral tofacitinib. Sample treatment or condition, as interpreted from the label and publication: oral pan-JAK inhibitor, 5-10 mg twice daily. From alopecia areata patients, peripheral blood was collected along with lesional scalp punch biopsies. After PBMCs were isolated by density centrifugation and stained for CD3, CD4 and CD8, a FACSAria was used to sort CD4+ and CD8+ T cells. V loses 10 bases at its end and J loses 5 bases; junction bases beyond the gene matches: 7. For CDR1 and CDR2, the germline V gene lists SNHLY and FYNNEI. The CDR3 has 13 amino acids, counting the end cysteine and phenylalanine. Just the 39-base CDR3 DNA is kept, in frame starting at base 1.

Library method: the immunoSEQ multiplex PCR assay. For TCR sequencing, RNA was extracted from every sample and reverse transcribed into cDNA to serve as template. SuperScript III was used to make first-strand cDNA, primed with a 2:1 mix of oligo-dT and random hexamers. A synthetic immune receptor repertoire was used to assess amplification bias, and residual bias was removed computationally. The paper's processing steps were these. Raw reads were preprocessed to remove errors, and CDR3 was defined by IMGT conventions from the conserved cysteine to phenylalanine. Clonality was computed as 1 minus the Shannon entropy, with the entropy normalized by log2 of the number of productive unique TCRs. CD4 or CD8 identity of scalp clones was inferred by cross-referencing scalp TCRbeta sequences with sorted blood CD4 and CD8 repertoires. Drawn from immuneACCESS, this table holds only the in-frame rearrangements with V and J called that TCRdb kept. Clones are partly lost; checked studies trace under half to an unresolved V gene and leave the rest unexplained. The V and J calls and clone size come from that table; D and trimming were worked out from the DNA. Within this sample are 150,000 to 200,000 clones, with about 60% of them counted one time only. Jointly, the top ten make up about 12% of the sample.

This entry is derived from a study of CD8+ T cells in alopecia areata listed by TCRdb under 2018. Notes on the research overall: Treated patients were enrolled in an open-label pilot trial of oral tofacitinib at 5 to 10 mg twice daily for moderate-to-severe alopecia areata. For the treated patients, the SALT score, which quantifies what percentage of scalp surface area is affected, served as the measure of disease severity. Scalp tissue and sorted CD4+ and CD8+ peripheral blood T cells from patchy and totalis/universalis alopecia areata patients and from healthy controls were covered by human TCRbeta sequencing. RNA was extracted with the PAXgene miRNA kit for fixed scalp, the miRNeasy kit for PBMCs, and the RNeasy kit for mouse skin. To study T cell clonal expansion in alopecia areata, the researchers applied high-throughput TCRbeta sequencing to both the C3H/HeJ mouse model and human patients. TCRbeta CDR3 regions were amplified by immunoSEQ multiplex PCR using 35 Vbeta forward and 13 Jbeta reverse primers. Tofacitinib was administered for 6 to 18 months, and 6 months of follow-up off drug were then conducted to assess delayed response and recurrence. Scalp clonality was compared among normal scalp (n=4), patchy alopecia areata scalp (n=8), and alopecia totalis/universalis scalp (n=8). Biopsies were taken from tofacitinib-treated patients at baseline and again at 4 and 24 weeks into treatment, and several of those patients also had a later scalp biopsy.

Study-wide conclusions, independent of this receptor: Shared TCR sequences between patients were less evident than in mice, which may be partly attributable to HLA diversity in the patient population. Resident alphabeta T cells in normal human skin are also sequenced, complicating scalp TCR repertoire analysis, unlike mouse skin dominated by gammadelta T cells. Because the treated cohort was small and had just a single nonresponder, larger studies are needed to establish links between baseline CD8+ expansion and response. During tofacitinib treatment, many expanded lesional clones stuck around in both scalp and blood, and this persistence may partly explain why relapse happens after treatment is stopped. Compared with normal scalp, lesional scalp had higher clonality and more expanded CD8+ clones, particularly in alopecia totalis/universalis, a pattern that suggests antigenic drive. Tofacitinib significantly lowered scalp clonality and the number of expanded CD8+ clones among the top 100 scalp clones.

The clonotype comes from a human donor with alopecia areata. The chain was built from TRBV2 and TRBJ2-5, with TRBD2 identical over 10 junction bases. The specimen was CD8+ T cells sorted from blood, collected at week 24, from a patient treated with tofacitinib. For the CDR3, the sequence is CATFTGLAETQYF. The nucleotides read TGTGCCACCTTCACGGGACTAGCGGAGACCCAGTACTTC.